A selection of T cell receptor beta chains follows, all from one sample in a study of shared clonotypes between healthy human individuals. Assay used: immunoSEQ multiplex PCR; TCRdb lists only in-frame clones, some missing. The repertoire has approximately 1.5 million clones, nearly 99% of them found once; the top ten carry about 0.45%. Material: naive CD4+ T cells sorted from blood. These receptors originate from a young man in good health. CDR3s include the opening cysteine and the closing phenylalanine or tryptophan.

v_call: TRBV11-3; cdr3_aa: CASSIGGVSYEQYF
v_call: TRBV28; cdr3_aa: CASSPGQGQNVLTF
v_call: TRBV9; cdr3_aa: CASSAHPGGGYGYTF
v_call: TRBV7-2; cdr3_aa: CASSLRGGGTEAFF
v_call: TRBV14; cdr3_aa: CASSTTGGTGLNEQFF
v_call: TRBV5-1; cdr3_aa: CASKRAGSYEQYF
v_call: TRBV7-8; cdr3_aa: CASSLEARGYYEQYF
v_call: TRBV5-1; cdr3_aa: CASSLDSLTSLEQYF
v_call: TRBV18; cdr3_aa: CASSPRGTGGFYNEQFF
v_call: TRBV7-2; cdr3_aa: CASSYNPTGGSDYTF
v_call: TRBV18; cdr3_aa: CASSPPGGEQFF
v_call: TRBV6-1; cdr3_aa: CASRVDRNYGYTF
v_call: TRBV6-5; cdr3_aa: CASSYSWGNTEAFF
v_call: TRBV19; cdr3_aa: CASSTRGYNEQFF
v_call: TRBV4-1; cdr3_aa: CASSQGFGYEQYF
v_call: TRBV9; cdr3_aa: CASSVGGSGYEQYF
v_call: TRBV9; cdr3_aa: CASSVNPTESEAFF
v_call: TRBV5-1; cdr3_aa: CASSLPSGSEDTQYF
v_call: TRBV10-1; cdr3_aa: CASSRGSSGEKLFF
v_call: TRBV19; cdr3_aa: CANLDRDYPNTGELFF
v_call: TRBV6-6; cdr3_aa: CASSYRQGAWETQYF
v_call: TRBV6-1; cdr3_aa: CASSGRTSPADTQYF
v_call: TRBV9; cdr3_aa: CASSVVLSGANVLTF
v_call: TRBV2; cdr3_aa: CASSEKIAGQTELFF
v_call: TRBV19; cdr3_aa: CASSDWTSRFSGTQYF
v_call: TRBV29-1; cdr3_aa: CSVVVPFRADNEQFF
v_call: TRBV5-1; cdr3_aa: CASSIGQGGVLTGELFF
v_call: TRBV6-5; cdr3_aa: CASSYSSLGGNEQFF
v_call: TRBV20-1; cdr3_aa: CKGQGNEQFF
v_call: TRBV6-5; cdr3_aa: CASSYPGFGRYNEQFF
v_call: TRBV2; cdr3_aa: CASSYLTRSYGYTF
v_call: TRBV19; cdr3_aa: CASSKWTGLSGSGANVLTF
v_call: TRBV19; cdr3_aa: CGWGTDTYQETQYF
v_call: TRBV13; cdr3_aa: CASSSGTSGRGGTQYF
v_call: TRBV5-1; cdr3_aa: CASSFGPEEGKLFF
v_call: TRBV10-3; cdr3_aa: CATTGTSKETQYF
v_call: TRBV20-1; cdr3_aa: CSRGLANQQYF
v_call: TRBV28; cdr3_aa: CASTLAGGVDEQFF
v_call: TRBV15; cdr3_aa: CATSREGQYTGELFF
v_call: TRBV9; cdr3_aa: CASSVGGYSNQPQHF
v_call: TRBV15; cdr3_aa: CATSLGRRTEAFF